The text below deals with one T cell receptor (beta chain). The CDR3 runs to 15 residues. The V gene's germline CDR1 is SGHVS and CDR2 FQNEAQ. V was cut by 4 bases and J by 2 bases, with 12 bases left in between. PCR was performed using 60 Vbeta and 13 Jbeta primers. TCRdb's copy holds only in-frame clones and misses some; the assay was immunoSEQ multiplex PCR. The sample contains over 120,000 clones, roughly 70% of which appear only once. This sample is part of a study of cytomegalovirus exposure and HLA in healthy donors. Background on the study: Among the roughly 380 donors who were genotyped, about 80% fell in the genetic ancestry cluster that is associated with self-reported Caucasian donors.

Sequencing was carried out using PBMCs. This clonotype originated in a man aged 25-45 years in good health and CMV-seronegative. The rearrangement uses TRBV7-8 and TRBJ1-3; TRBD1 might be the D (6 bases). CDR3 bases: TGTGCCAGCAGCTCTGGGGCAGGGGCTGGAAACACCATATATTTT. It is translated as CASSSGAGAGNTIYF. The variable domain in full, with the rest retrieved from reference TRBV7-8 and TRBJ1-3, is GAGVSQSPRYKVAKRGQDVALRCDPISGHVSLFWYQQALGQGPEFLTYFQNEAQLDKSGLPSDRFFAERPEGSVSTLKIQRTQQEDSAVYLCASSSGAGAGNTIYFGEGSWLTVV.